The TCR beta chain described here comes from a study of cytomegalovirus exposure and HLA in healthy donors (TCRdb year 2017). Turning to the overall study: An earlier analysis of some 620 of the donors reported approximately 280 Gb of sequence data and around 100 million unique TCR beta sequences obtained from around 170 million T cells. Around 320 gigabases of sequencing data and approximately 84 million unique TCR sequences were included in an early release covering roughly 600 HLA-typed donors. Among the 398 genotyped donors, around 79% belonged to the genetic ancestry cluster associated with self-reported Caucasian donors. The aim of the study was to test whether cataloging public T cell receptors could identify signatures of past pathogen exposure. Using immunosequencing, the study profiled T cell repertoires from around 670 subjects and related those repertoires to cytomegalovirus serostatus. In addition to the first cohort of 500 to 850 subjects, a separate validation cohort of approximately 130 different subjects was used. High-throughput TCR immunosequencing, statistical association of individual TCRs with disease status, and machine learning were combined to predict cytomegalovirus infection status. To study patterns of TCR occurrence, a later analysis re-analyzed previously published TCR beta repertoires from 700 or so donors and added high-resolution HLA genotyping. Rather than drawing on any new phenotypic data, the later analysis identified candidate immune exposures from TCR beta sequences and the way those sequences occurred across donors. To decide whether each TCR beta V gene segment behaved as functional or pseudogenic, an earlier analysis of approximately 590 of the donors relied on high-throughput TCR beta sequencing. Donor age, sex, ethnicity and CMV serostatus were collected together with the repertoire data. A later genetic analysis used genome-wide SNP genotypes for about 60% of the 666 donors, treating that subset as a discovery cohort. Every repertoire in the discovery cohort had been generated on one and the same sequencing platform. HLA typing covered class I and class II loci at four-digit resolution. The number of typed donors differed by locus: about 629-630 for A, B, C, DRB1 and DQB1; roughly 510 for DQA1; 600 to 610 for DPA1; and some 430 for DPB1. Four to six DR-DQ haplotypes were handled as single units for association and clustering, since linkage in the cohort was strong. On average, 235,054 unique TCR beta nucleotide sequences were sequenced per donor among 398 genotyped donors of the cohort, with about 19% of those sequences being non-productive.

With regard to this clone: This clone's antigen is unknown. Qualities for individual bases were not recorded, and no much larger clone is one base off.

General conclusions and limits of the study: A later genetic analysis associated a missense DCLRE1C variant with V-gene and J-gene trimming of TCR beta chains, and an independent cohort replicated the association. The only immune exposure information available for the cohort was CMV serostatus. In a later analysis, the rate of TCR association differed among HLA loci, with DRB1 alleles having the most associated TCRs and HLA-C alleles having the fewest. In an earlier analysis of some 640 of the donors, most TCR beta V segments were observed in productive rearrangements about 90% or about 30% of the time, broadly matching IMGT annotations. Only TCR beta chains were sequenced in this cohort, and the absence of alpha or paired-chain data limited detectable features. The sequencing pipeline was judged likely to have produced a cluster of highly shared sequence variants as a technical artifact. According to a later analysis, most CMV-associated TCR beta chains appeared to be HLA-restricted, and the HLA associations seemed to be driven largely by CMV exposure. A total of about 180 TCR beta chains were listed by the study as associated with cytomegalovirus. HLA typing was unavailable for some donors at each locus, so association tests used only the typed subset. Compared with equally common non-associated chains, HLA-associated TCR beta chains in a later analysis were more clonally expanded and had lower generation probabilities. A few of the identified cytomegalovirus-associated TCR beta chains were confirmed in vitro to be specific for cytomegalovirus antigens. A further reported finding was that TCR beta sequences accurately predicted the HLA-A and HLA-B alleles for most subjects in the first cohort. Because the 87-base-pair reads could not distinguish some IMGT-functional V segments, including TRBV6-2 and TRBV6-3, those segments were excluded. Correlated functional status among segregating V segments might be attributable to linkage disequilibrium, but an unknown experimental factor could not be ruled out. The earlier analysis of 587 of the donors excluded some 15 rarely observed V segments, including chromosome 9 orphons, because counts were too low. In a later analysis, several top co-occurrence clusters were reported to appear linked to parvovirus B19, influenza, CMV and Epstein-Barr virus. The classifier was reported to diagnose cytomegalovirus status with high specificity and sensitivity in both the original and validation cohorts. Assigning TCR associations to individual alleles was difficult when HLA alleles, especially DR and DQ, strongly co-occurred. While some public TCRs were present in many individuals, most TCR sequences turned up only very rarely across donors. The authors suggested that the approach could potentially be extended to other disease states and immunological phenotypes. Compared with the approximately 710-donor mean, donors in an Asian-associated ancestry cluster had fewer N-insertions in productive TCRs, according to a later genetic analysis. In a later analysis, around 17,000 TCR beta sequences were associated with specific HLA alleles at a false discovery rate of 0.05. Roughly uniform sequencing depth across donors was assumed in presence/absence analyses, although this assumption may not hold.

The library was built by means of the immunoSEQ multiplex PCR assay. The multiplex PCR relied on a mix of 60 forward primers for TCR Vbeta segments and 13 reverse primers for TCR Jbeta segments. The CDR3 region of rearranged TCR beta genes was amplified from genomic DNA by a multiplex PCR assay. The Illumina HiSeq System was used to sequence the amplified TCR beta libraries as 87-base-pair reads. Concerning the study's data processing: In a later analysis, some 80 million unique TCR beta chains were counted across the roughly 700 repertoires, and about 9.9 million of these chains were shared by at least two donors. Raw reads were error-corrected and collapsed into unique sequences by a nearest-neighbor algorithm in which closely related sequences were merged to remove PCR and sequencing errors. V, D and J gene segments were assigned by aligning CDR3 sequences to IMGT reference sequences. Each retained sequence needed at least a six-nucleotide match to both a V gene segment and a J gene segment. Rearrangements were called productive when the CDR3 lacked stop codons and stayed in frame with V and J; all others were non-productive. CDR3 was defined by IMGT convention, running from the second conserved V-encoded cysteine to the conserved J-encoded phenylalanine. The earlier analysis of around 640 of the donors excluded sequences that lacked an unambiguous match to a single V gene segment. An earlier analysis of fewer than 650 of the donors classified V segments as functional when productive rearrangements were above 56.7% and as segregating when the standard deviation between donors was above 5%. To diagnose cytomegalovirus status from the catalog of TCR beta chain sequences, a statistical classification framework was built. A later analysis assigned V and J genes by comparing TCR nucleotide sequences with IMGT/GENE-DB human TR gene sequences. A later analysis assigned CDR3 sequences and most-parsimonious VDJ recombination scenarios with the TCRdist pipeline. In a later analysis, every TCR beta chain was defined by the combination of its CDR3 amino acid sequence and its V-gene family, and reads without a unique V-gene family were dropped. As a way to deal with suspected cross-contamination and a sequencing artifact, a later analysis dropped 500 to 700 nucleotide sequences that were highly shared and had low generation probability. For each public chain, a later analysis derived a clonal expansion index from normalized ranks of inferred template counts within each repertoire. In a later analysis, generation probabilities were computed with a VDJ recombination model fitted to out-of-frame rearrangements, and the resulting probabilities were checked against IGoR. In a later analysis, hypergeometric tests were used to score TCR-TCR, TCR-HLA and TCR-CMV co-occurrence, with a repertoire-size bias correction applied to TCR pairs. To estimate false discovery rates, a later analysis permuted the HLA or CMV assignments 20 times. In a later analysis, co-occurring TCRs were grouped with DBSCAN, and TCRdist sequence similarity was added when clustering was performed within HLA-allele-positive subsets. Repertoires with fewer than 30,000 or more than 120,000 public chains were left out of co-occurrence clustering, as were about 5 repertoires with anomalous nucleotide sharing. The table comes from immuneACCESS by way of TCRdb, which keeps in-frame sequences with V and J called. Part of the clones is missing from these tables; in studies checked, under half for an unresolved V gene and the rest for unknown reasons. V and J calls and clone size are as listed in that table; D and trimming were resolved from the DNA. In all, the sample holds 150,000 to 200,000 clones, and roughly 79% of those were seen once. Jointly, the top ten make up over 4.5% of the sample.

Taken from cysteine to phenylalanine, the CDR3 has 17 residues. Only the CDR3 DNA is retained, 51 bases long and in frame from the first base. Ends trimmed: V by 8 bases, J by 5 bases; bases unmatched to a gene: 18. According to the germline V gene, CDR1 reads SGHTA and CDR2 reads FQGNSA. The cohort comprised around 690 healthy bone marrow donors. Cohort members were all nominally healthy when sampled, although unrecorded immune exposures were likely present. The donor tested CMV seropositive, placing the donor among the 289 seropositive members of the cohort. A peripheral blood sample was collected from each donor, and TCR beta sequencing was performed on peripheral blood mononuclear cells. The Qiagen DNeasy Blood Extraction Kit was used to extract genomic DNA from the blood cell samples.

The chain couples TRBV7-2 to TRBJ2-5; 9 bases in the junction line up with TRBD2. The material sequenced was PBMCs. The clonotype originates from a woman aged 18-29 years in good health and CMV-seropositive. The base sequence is TGTGCCAGCGGAACCCACACCCTGGCGGGGGGGCGGGAGACCCAGTACTTC. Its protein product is CASGTHTLAGGRETQYF.